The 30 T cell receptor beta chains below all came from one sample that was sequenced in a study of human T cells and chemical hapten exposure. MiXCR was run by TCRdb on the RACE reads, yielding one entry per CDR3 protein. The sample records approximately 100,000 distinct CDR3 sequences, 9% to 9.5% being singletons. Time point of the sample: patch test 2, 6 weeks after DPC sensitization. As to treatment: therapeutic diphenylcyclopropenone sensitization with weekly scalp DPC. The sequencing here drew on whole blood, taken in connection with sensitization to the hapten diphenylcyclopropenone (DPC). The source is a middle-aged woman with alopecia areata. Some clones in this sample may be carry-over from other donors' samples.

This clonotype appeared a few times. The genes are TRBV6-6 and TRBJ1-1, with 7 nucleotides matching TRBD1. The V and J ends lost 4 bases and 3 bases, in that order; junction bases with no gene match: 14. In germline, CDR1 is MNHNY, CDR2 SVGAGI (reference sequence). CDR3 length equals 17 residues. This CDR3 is CASSSPSTGQGDTEAFF. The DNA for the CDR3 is TGTGCCAGCAGTTCCCCTTCGACAGGGCAGGGGGACACTGAAGCTTTCTTT.

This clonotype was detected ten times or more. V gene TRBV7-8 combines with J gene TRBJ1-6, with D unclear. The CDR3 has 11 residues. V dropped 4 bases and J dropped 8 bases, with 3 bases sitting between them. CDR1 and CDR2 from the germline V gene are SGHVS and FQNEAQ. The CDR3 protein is CASSSHSPLHF. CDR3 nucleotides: TGTGCCAGCAGCTCCCATTCACCCCTCCACTTT.

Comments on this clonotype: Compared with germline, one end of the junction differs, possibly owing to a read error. The CDR3 coding sequence is TGTGCCAGCAGCCCCCCCCCGGGCACATATACGCAGTATTTT. This translates into CASSPPPGTYTQYF. The rearrangement links TRBV9 to TRBJ2-3; D is unresolved. Germline V CDR1 and CDR2: SGDLS, YYNGEE. CDR3 length: 14 amino acids.

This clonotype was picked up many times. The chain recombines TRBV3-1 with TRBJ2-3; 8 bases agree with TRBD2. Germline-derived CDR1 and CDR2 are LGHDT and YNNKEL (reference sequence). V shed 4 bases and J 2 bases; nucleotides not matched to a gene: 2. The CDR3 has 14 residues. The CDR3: CASSPGGVTDTQYF. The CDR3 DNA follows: TGTGCCAGCAGCCCCGGGGGGGTCACAGATACGCAGTATTTT.

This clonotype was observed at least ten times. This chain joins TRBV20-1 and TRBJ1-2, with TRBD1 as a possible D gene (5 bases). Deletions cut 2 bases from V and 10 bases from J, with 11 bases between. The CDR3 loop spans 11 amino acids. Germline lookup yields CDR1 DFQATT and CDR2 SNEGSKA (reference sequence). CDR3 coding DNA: TGCAGTGCTAGATTCGCACAGGCCTACACCTTC. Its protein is CSARFAQAYTF.

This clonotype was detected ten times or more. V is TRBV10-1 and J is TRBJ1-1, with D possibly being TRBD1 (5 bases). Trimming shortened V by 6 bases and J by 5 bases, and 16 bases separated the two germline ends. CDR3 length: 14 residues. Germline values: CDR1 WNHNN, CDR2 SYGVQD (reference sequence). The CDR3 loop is CASSLGGGSTEAFF. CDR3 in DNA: TGCGCCAGCAGCCTGGGGGGGGGAAGTACTGAAGCTTTCTTT.

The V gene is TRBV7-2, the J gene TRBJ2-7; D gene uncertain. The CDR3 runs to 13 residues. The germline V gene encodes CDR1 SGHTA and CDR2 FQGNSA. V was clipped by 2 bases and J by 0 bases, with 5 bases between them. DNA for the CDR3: TGTGCCAGCAGCTTATCGAGCTCCTACGAGCAGTACTTC. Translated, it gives CASSLSSSYEQYF.

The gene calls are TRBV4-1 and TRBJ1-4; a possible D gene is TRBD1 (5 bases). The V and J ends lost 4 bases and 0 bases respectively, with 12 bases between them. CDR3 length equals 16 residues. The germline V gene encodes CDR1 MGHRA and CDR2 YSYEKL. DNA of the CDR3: TGCGCCAGCAGCCTAAATCCAGGGCCAACTAATGAAAAACTGTTTTTT. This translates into CASSLNPGPTNEKLFF.

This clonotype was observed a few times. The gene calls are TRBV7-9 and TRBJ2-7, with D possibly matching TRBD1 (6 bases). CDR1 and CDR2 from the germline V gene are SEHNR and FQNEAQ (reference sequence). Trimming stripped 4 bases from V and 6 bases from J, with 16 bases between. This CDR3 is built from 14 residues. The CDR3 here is CASSSSLPGVEQYF. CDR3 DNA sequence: TGTGCCAGCAGCTCGTCGCTACCAGGGGTCGAGCAGTACTTC.

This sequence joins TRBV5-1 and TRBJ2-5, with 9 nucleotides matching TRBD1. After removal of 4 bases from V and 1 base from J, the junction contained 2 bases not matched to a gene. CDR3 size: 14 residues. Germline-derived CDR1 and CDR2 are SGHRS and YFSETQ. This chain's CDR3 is CASSQTGGQETQYF. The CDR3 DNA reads TGCGCCAGCAGCCAGACAGGGGGCCAAGAGACCCAGTACTTC. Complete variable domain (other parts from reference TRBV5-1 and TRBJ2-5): KAGVTQTPRYLIKTRGQQVTLSCSPISGHRSVSWYQQTPGQGLQFLFEYFSETQRNKGNFPGRFSGRQFSNSRSEMNVSTLELGDSALYLCASSQTGGQETQYFGPGTRLLVL.

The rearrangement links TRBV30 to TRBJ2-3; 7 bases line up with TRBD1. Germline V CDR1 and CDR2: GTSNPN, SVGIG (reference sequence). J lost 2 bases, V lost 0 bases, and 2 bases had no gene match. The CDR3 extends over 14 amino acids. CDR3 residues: CAWSVGQSTDTQYF. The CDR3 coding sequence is TGTGCCTGGAGTGTGGGACAGTCCACAGATACGCAGTATTTT.

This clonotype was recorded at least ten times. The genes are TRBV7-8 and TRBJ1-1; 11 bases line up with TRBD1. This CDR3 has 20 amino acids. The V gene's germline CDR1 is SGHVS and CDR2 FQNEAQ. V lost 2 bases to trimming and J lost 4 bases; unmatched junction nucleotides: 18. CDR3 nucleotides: TGTGCCAGCAGCTTAAAAACAGATTCGGACAGGGGGCAACGGGGCACTGAAGCTTTCTTT. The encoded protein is CASSLKTDSDRGQRGTEAFF.

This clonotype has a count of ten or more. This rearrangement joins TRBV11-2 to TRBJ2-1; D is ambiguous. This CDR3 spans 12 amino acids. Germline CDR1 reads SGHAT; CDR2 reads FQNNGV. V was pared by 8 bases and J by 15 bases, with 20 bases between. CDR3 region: CASLLRPTTPFF. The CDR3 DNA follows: TGTGCCAGCCTACTCAGGCCCACGACGCCGTTCTTC.

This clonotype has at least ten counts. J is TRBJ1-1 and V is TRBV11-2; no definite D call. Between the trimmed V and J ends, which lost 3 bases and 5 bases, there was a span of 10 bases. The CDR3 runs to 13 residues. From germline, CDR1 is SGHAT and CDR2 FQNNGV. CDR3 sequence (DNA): TGTGCCAGCAGCTTTGTCCGAAGGACTGAAGCTTTCTTT. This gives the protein CASSFVRRTEAFF.

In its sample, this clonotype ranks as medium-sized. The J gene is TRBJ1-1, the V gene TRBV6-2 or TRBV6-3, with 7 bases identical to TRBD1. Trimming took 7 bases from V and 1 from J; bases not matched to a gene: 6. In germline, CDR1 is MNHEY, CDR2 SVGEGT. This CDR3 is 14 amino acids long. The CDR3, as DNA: TGTGCCAGCAAAACGACAGGGCGGAACACTGAAGCTTTCTTT. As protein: CASKTTGRNTEAFF.

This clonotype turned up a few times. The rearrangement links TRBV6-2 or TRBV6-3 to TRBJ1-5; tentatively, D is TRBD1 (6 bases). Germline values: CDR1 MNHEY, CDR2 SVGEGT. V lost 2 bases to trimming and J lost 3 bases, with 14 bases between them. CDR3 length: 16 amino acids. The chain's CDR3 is CASSYPQGLVNQPQHF. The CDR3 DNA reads TGTGCCAGCAGTTACCCCCAGGGGCTAGTCAATCAGCCCCAGCATTTT.

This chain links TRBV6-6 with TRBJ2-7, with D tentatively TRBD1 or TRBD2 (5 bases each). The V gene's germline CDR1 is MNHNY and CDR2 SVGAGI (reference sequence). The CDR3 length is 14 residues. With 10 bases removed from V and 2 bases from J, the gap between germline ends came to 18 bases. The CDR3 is CAISTGTAAYEQYF. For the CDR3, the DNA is TGTGCCATTTCTACCGGGACGGCAGCCTACGAGCAGTACTTC.

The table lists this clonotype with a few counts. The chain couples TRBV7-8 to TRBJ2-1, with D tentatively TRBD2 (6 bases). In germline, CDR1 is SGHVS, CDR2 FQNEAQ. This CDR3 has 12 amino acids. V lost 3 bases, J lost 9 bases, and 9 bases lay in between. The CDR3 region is CASSFGGFEQFF. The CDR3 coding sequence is TGTGCCAGCAGCTTTGGGGGGTTTGAGCAGTTCTTC.

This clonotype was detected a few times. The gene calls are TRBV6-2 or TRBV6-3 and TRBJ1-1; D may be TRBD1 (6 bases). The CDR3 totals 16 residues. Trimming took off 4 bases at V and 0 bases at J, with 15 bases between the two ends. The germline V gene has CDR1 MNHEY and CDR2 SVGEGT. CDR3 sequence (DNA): TGTGCCAGCAGTTTCACAGGGATCTACATGAACACTGAAGCTTTCTTT. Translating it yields CASSFTGIYMNTEAFF.

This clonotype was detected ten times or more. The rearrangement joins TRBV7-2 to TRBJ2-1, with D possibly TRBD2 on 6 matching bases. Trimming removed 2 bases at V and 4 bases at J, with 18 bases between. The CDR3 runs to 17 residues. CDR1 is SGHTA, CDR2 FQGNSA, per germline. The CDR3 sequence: CASSLLRGRPTYNEQFF. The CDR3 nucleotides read TGTGCCAGCAGCTTATTGCGGGGCCGCCCCACTTACAATGAGCAGTTCTTC.

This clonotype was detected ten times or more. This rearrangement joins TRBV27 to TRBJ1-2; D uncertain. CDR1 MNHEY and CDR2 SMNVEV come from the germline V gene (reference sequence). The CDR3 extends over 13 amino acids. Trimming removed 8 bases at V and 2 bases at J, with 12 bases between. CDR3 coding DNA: TGTGCCAGCGGCCCCGCCAGAAACTATGGCTACACCTTC. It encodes CASGPARNYGYTF.

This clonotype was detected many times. CDR3 region: CASSGRTANTEAFF. CDR3 coding DNA: TGTGCCAGCAGCGGTCGGACAGCGAACACTGAAGCTTTCTTT. The V call is TRBV9, the J call TRBJ1-1; D possibly corresponds to TRBD1 (6 bases). Looked up from germline, CDR1 is SGDLS and CDR2 is YYNGEE. The CDR3 spans 14 residues. V lost 3 bases, J lost 1 base, and 10 bases lay in between.

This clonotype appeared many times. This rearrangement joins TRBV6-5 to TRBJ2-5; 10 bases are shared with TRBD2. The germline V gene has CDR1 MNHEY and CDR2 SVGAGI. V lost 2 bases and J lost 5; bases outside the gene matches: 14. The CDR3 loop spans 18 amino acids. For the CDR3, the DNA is TGTGCCAGCAGTTACGGAGAAGGAGGTAGCGGGGGGTTGGAGACCCAGTACTTC. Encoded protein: CASSYGEGGSGGLETQYF.

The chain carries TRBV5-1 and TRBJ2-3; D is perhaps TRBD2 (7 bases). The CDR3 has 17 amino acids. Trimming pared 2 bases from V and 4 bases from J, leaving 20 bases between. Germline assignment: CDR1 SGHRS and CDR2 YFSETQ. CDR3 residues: CASSFHTSVSGADTQYF. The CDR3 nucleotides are TGCGCCAGCAGCTTCCACACTAGCGTCTCAGGGGCAGATACGCAGTATTTT.

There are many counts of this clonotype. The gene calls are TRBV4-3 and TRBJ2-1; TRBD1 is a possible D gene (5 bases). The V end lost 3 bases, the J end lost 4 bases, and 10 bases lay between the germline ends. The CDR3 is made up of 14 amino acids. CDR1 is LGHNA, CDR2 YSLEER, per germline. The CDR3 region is CASSQETAYNEQFF. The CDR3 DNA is TGCGCCAGCAGCCAGGAGACAGCTTACAATGAGCAGTTCTTC.

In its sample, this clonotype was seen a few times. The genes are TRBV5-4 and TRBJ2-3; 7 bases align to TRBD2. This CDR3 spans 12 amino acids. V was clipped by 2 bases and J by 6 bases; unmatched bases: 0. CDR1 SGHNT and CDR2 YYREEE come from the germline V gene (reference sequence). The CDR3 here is CASSLLADTQYF. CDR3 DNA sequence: TGTGCCAGCAGCTTACTAGCGGATACGCAGTATTTT. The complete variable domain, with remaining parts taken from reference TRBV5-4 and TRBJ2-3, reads ETGVTQSPTHLIKTRGQQVTLRCSSQSGHNTVSWYQQALGQGPQFIFQYYREEENGRGNFPPRFSGLQFPNYSSELNVNALELDDSALYLCASSLLADTQYFGPGTRLTVL.

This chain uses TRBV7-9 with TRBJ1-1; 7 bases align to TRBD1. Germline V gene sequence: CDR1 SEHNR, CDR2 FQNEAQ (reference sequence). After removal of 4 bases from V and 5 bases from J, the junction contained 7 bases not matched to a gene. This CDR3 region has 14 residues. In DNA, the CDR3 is TGTGCCAGCAGCTCGACAGGGAAGGGGACTGAAGCTTTCTTT. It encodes CASSSTGKGTEAFF.

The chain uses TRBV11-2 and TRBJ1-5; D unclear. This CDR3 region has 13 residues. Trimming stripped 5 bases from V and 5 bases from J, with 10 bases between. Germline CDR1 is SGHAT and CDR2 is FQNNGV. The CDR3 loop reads CASSQSLDQPQHF. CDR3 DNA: TGTGCCAGCAGCCAAAGTTTGGATCAGCCCCAGCATTTT.

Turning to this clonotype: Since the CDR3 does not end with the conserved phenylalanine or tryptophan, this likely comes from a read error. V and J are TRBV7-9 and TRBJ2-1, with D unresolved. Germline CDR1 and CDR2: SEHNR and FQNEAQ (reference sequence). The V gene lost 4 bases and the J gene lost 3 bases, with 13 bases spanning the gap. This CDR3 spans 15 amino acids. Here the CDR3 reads CASSSPVRIYNEQFS. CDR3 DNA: TGTGCCAGCAGCTCCCCCGTCCGGATCTACAATGAGCAGTTCTCC.

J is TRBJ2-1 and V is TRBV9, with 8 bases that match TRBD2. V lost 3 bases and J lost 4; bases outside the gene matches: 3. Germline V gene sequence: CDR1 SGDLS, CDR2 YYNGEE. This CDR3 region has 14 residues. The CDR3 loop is CASSEERGYNEQFF. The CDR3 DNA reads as TGTGCCAGCAGCGAGGAGCGGGGGTACAATGAGCAGTTCTTC.